One and the same sample provided the 26 T cell receptor beta chains below, sequenced in a study of T cell responses to AZD1222 COVID-19 vaccine. The table came from immunoSEQ multiplex PCR; TCRdb's copy has only in-frame clones and leaves some out. This table has 60,000 to 65,000 clones, around 84% appearing once. Sequencing used peripheral blood, obtained on day 0 of AZD1222 vaccination. Every receptor here comes from an adult in good health.

J is TRBJ2-5 and V is TRBV7-8, with TRBD2 matching 7 bases. CDR3 length equals 15 residues. The germline CDR1 and CDR2 sequences are SGHVS and FQNEAQ. Trimming cost V 1 base and J 4 bases; bases outside gene matches: 6. The CDR3 sequence: CASSLGERGGETQYF. In DNA, the CDR3 is TGTGCCAGCAGCTTAGGCGAGCGGGGAGGAGAGACCCAGTACTTC. The full variable domain, its missing parts supplied by reference TRBV7-8 and TRBJ2-5, is GAGVSQSPRYKVAKRGQDVALRCDPISGHVSLFWYQQALGQGPEFLTYFQNEAQLDKSGLPSDRFFAERPEGSVSTLKIQRTQQEDSAVYLCASSLGERGGETQYFGPGTRLLVL.

V is TRBV28 and J is TRBJ1-1, with unresolved D. The CDR3 length is 14 residues. V shed 4 bases and J shed 3 bases, with 12 bases lying between them. Germline assignment: CDR1 MDHEN and CDR2 SYDVKM. CDR3 bases: TGTGCCAGCAGTTACGCCGGCCGTGACACTGAAGCTTTCTTT. Translating it yields CASSYAGRDTEAFF.

The chain combines TRBV7-8 with TRBJ2-7; the match to TRBD2 covers 13 bases. The V segment lost 3 bases and the J segment 2 bases; nucleotides outside the gene matches: 7. Germline CDR1 reads SGHVS; CDR2 reads FQNEAQ. CDR3 length: 17 amino acids. The CDR3: CASSLTSGGPQPYEQYF. The CDR3 region has the DNA TGTGCCAGCAGCTTGACTAGCGGGGGGCCACAACCCTACGAGCAGTACTTC.

The chain carries TRBV27 and TRBJ1-2; tentative D call: TRBD1 (5 bases). The germline CDR1 and CDR2 sequences are MNHEY and SMNVEV (reference sequence). Trimming left V 3 bases short and J 4 bases short, with 9 bases between. CDR3 size: 13 residues. The CDR3 DNA is TGTGCCAGCAGTTTGGACATCAGCTATGGCTACACCTTC. It yields the protein CASSLDISYGYTF.

The V call is TRBV9, the J call TRBJ1-5; D ambiguous. V lost 4 bases and J 2 bases, leaving 13 bases between the germline ends. Germline CDR1 is SGDLS and CDR2 is YYNGEE. The CDR3 totals 15 residues. The CDR3 DNA reads as TGTGCCAGCAGCCCGGGCCTGCTGGGCAATCAGCCCCAGCATTTT. It is translated as CASSPGLLGNQPQHF.

This sequence joins TRBV7-9 and TRBJ2-7; no reliable D call. CDR1 is SEHNR, CDR2 FQNEAQ, per germline (reference sequence). CDR3 length equals 15 residues. The V end was cut by 4 bases, the J end by 0 bases, with 13 bases between. In DNA, the CDR3 is TGTGCCAGCAGCTCCGGACGGCTCGGCTCCTACGAGCAGTACTTC. Translation: CASSSGRLGSYEQYF.

The gene calls are TRBV7-2 and TRBJ1-5; maybe TRBD1 (5 bases). This CDR3 has 14 residues. Germline lookup yields CDR1 SGHTA and CDR2 FQGNSA. V was shortened by 4 bases and J by 3 bases, with 10 bases between the two germline ends. The CDR3 DNA is TGTGCCAGCAGCTCCGGACAAGTCAATCAGCCCCAGCATTTT. As protein: CASSSGQVNQPQHF.

The chain uses TRBV4-1 and TRBJ2-7, with 7 bases aligning to TRBD1. The CDR3 runs to 15 residues. CDR1 MGHRA and CDR2 YSYEKL come from the germline V gene. V shed 4 bases and J 0 bases; nucleotides not matched to a gene: 6. The CDR3 region has the DNA TGCGCCAGCAGCCCAAAGGACAGGAACTCCTACGAGCAGTACTTC. It is translated as CASSPKDRNSYEQYF.

This chain joins TRBV5-1 and TRBJ1-2; 10 bases map to TRBD1. Germline CDR1 reads SGHRS; CDR2 reads YFSETQ. J lost 6 bases, V lost 3 bases, and 5 bases had no gene match. CDR3 length: 14 amino acids. Here the CDR3 DNA reads TGCGCCAGCAGCTGGGACAGGGGATTGAATGGCTACACCTTC. Translation: CASSWDRGLNGYTF. Together with reference TRBV5-1 and TRBJ1-2, the CDR3 gives the full variable domain: KAGVTQTPRYLIKTRGQQVTLSCSPISGHRSVSWYQQTPGQGLQFLFEYFSETQRNKGNFPGRFSGRQFSNSRSEMNVSTLELGDSALYLCASSWDRGLNGYTFGSGTRLTVV.

The chain recombines TRBV3-1 (or the pseudogene TRBV3-2) with TRBJ2-7, with D uncertain. The germline V gene encodes CDR1 LGHDT and CDR2 YNNKEL (reference sequence). The germline V and J ends were trimmed by 1 base and 0 bases, with 10 bases remaining between them. The CDR3 length is 15 residues. The chain's CDR3 is CASSQGSYYSYEQYF. Written as DNA, the CDR3 is TGTGCCAGCAGCCAAGGTAGTTACTACTCCTACGAGCAGTACTTC.

CDR3 loop: CASTPLAGPDQPQHF. CDR3 bases: TGTGCCAGTACCCCCTTGGCAGGACCCGATCAGCCCCAGCATTTT. V is TRBV19 and J is TRBJ1-5, with D unresolved. Germline CDR1 is LNHDA and CDR2 is SQIVND (reference sequence). The ends were cut back, 7 bases at V and 5 bases at J, with 18 bases in the middle. The length of the CDR3 is 15 residues.

The chain employs TRBV3-1 (or the pseudogene TRBV3-2) and TRBJ2-7; D is perhaps TRBD2 (5 bases). The CDR3 is made up of 14 amino acids. Germline CDR1 reads LGHDT; CDR2 reads YNNKEL (reference sequence). Trimming took off 2 bases at V and 7 bases at J, with 15 bases between the two ends. In DNA, the CDR3 is TGTGCCAGCAGCCAACGGGGATTACCCTGGGAGCAGTACTTC. It yields the protein CASSQRGLPWEQYF.

The chain joins TRBV3-1 (or the pseudogene TRBV3-2) to TRBJ2-5; possibly TRBD2 for D (5 bases). CDR1 is LGHDT and CDR2 is YNNKEL in the germline V gene (reference sequence). V was shortened by 0 bases and J by 5 bases, with 13 bases between the two germline ends. The CDR3 extends over 15 amino acids. The CDR3 loop is CASSQDYASHETQYF. The CDR3, as DNA: TGTGCCAGCAGCCAAGATTATGCTAGCCACGAGACCCAGTACTTC.

The V call is TRBV4-2, the J call TRBJ2-1; TRBD2 matches 7 bases. V dropped 0 bases and J dropped 7; count of bases not matched to a gene: 9. CDR3 length: 16 amino acids. Germline CDR1 is LGHNA and CDR2 is YNFKEQ. CDR3 coding DNA: TGTGCCAGCAGCCAAGATCCCACGCGGGGGAATAATGAGCAGTTCTTC. Translation gives CASSQDPTRGNNEQFF.

This rearrangement joins TRBV5-1 to TRBJ1-1; TRBD1 matches 9 bases. The CDR3 is 13 amino acids. Germline trimming cut 4 bases from V and 5 bases from J; bases unmatched to any gene: 3. Germline lookup yields CDR1 SGHRS and CDR2 YFSETQ. In nucleotides, the CDR3 is TGCGCCAGCAGCGTGGGACAGGGAACTGAAGCTTTCTTT. Its protein product is CASSVGQGTEAFF. Full variable domain (outside the CDR3, taken from reference TRBV5-1 and TRBJ1-1): KAGVTQTPRYLIKTRGQQVTLSCSPISGHRSVSWYQQTPGQGLQFLFEYFSETQRNKGNFPGRFSGRQFSNSRSEMNVSTLELGDSALYLCASSVGQGTEAFFGQGTRLTVV.

This chain uses TRBV5-1 with TRBJ2-5; 8 bases are a match to TRBD2. Germline CDR1 reads SGHRS; CDR2 reads YFSETQ. J lost 5 bases, V lost 4 bases, and 7 bases had no gene match. The length of the CDR3 is 14 residues. The CDR3 loop is CASSLGGARETQYF. CDR3 sequence (DNA): TGCGCCAGCAGCCTCGGGGGGGCTCGGGAGACCCAGTACTTC.

This chain joins TRBV9 and TRBJ2-3, with no clear D. The length of the CDR3 is 15 residues. The V gene's germline CDR1 is SGDLS and CDR2 YYNGEE. V was shortened by 0 bases and J by 1 base, with 9 bases between the two germline ends. CDR3 sequence: CASSVAGRRTDTQYF. Written as DNA, the CDR3 is TGTGCCAGCAGCGTAGCAGGTAGACGCACAGATACGCAGTATTTT.

V and J are TRBV30 and TRBJ1-5; D not certain. CDR3 length: 13 amino acids. Trimming cost V 2 bases and J 5 bases, with 10 bases left between them. CDR1 GTSNPN and CDR2 SVGIG come from the germline V gene (reference sequence). The CDR3 sequence is CAWSKESDQPQHF. The CDR3 region has the DNA TGTGCCTGGAGTAAGGAGAGCGATCAGCCCCAGCATTTT.

About this clone itself: Other DNA sequences in this specimen translate into the identical CDR3. V gene TRBV2 combines with J gene TRBJ2-5; D gene unclear. V shed 6 bases and J shed 0 bases, with 5 bases lying between them. Germline loops: CDR1 SNHLY, CDR2 FYNNEI. The CDR3 sequence is 12 residues long. CDR3 amino acids: CASSVYQETQYF. In DNA form, the CDR3 reads TGTGCCAGCAGCGTGTACCAAGAGACCCAGTACTTC.

This chain joins TRBV5-4 and TRBJ1-6, with TRBD1 as a possible D gene (6 bases). V was cut by 1 base and J by 7 bases, with 18 bases left in between. Germline values: CDR1 SGHNT, CDR2 YYREEE (reference sequence). The CDR3 is 17 amino acids. The CDR3 nucleotides read TGTGCCAGCAGCTTGTTTTCAGGGGCTGATCCCAATTCACCCCTCCACTTT. This encodes CASSLFSGADPNSPLHF. Full variable domain (remainder filled in from reference TRBV5-4 and TRBJ1-6): ETGVTQSPTHLIKTRGQQVTLRCSSQSGHNTVSWYQQALGQGPQFIFQYYREEENGRGNFPPRFSGLQFPNYSSELNVNALELDDSALYLCASSLFSGADPNSPLHFGNGTRLTVT.

The chain couples TRBV5-1 to TRBJ1-1, with D hard to call. V was clipped by 0 bases and J by 0 bases, with 6 bases between them. From germline, CDR1 is SGHRS and CDR2 YFSETQ. There are 14 residues in the CDR3. This CDR3 is CASSLDQMNTEAFF. The CDR3 bases are TGCGCCAGCAGCTTGGATCAGATGAACACTGAAGCTTTCTTT.

This chain connects TRBV19 to TRBJ2-1; 10 bases match TRBD1. The CDR3 has 14 amino acids. In germline, CDR1 is LNHDA, CDR2 SQIVND (reference sequence). Unmatched junction bases numbered 5, after V lost 8 bases and J lost 4 bases. DNA of the CDR3: TGTGCCAGTGGGCCGGGACAGGGGTACAATGAGCAGTTCTTC. Amino acid sequence: CASGPGQGYNEQFF.

This chain links TRBV7-9 with TRBJ2-5; 9 bases are shared with TRBD2. CDR3 size: 15 residues. CDR1 and CDR2 from the germline V gene are SEHNR and FQNEAQ (reference sequence). With V trimmed by 5 bases and J by 4 bases, 8 bases remained unmatched. CDR3 loop: CASSVPSGESETQYF. The CDR3, as DNA: TGTGCCAGCAGCGTCCCTAGCGGGGAATCAGAGACCCAGTACTTC. The whole variable domain, remainder taken from reference TRBV7-9 and TRBJ2-5, is DTGVSQNPRHKITKRGQNVTFRCDPISEHNRLYWYRQTLGQGPEFLTYFQNEAQLEKSRLLSDRFSAERPKGSFSTLEIQRTEQGDSAMYLCASSVPSGESETQYFGPGTRLLVL.

This clone appeared a few times. The V gene is TRBV18, the J gene TRBJ2-3, with no clear D. The CDR3 extends over 13 amino acids. The V gene's germline CDR1 is KGHSH and CDR2 LQKENI. Trimming cost V 3 bases and J 2 bases, with 6 bases left between them. The CDR3 spells CASSPSLTDTQYF. CDR3 sequence (DNA): TGTGCCAGCTCACCTTCACTCACAGATACGCAGTATTTT.

J is TRBJ1-5 and V is TRBV5-1; D is unresolved. V was trimmed by 0 bases and J by 4 bases, leaving 5 bases between them. Germline lookup yields CDR1 SGHRS and CDR2 YFSETQ. The CDR3 is 13 residues long. The CDR3 DNA reads TGCGCCAGCAGCTTGGAACGGAATCAGCCCCAGCATTTT. Translating gives CASSLERNQPQHF.

This chain joins TRBV5-1 and TRBJ1-6; 8 bases fit TRBD1. CDR3 length equals 15 residues. Germline V gene data show CDR1 as SGHRS and CDR2 as YFSETQ. Germline trimming cut 4 bases from V and 10 bases from J; bases unmatched to any gene: 10. The chain's CDR3 is CASSTGQGGESPLHF. CDR3 nucleotide sequence: TGCGCCAGCAGCACAGGACAGGGAGGGGAGTCACCCCTCCACTTT. Full variable domain (rest looked up from reference TRBV5-1 and TRBJ1-6): KAGVTQTPRYLIKTRGQQVTLSCSPISGHRSVSWYQQTPGQGLQFLFEYFSETQRNKGNFPGRFSGRQFSNSRSEMNVSTLELGDSALYLCASSTGQGGESPLHFGNGTRLTVT.